This T cell receptor (beta chain) comes out of a study of PD-1 blockade in classical Hodgkin lymphoma. Overall study: Treatment was intravenous nivolumab, 3 mg/kg every 2 weeks, until progression. Study conclusions and caveats: Patients excluded were those beginning nivolumab under 1 year after ASCT.

The CDR3 runs 15 residues. The germline V gene has CDR1 SGHTS and CDR2 YDEGEE. After removal of 0 bases from V and 1 base from J, the junction contained 1 base not matched to a gene. After autologous stem cell transplantation all patients relapsed, and prior brentuximab vedotin exposure differed between cohorts. A note on this clone: Antigen specificity is unknown.

Profiling relied on immunoSEQ multiplex PCR, and the TCRdb table lists in-frame clones only, not all of them. Of 90,000 or so clones listed, approximately 91% are singletons. Sequencing used peripheral blood mononuclear cells (PBMCs), obtained before the second cycle of nivolumab. The genes are TRBV5-8 and TRBJ2-1; TRBD2 agrees at 7 bases. The sequence derives from a human donor with classical Hodgkin lymphoma. CDR3 amino acids: CASSLGLASYNEQFF. For the CDR3, the DNA is TGTGCCAGCAGCTTGGGACTAGCTTCCTACAATGAGCAGTTCTTC.